These 2 T cell receptor beta chains originate from one sample sequenced in a study of identical twins. MiXCR was run by TCRdb on the 5' RACE reads, yielding one entry per CDR3 protein. The sample has some 1,600,000 distinct CDR3 sequences, about 32% seen once; the top ten hold roughly 0.3%. The specimen was cord blood. The receptors stem from a newborn girl in good health.

V and J are TRBV24-1 and TRBJ1-2; D is uncertain. From germline, CDR1 is KGHDR and CDR2 SFDVKD. Between the trimmed V and J ends, which lost 6 bases and 7 bases, there was a span of 14 bases. The CDR3 runs to 13 residues. In DNA, the CDR3 is TGTGCCACCAGTTTGGCGGTCAAGGCTGGCTACACCTTC. Protein sequence: CATSLAVKAGYTF.

This clonotype was counted a single time. The rearrangement joins TRBV6-5 to TRBJ2-2; no reliable D call. The CDR3 covers 13 residues. CDR1 is MNHEY and CDR2 is SVGAGI in the germline V gene. V was trimmed by 6 bases and J by 4 bases, leaving 9 bases between them. CDR3 DNA: TGTGCCAGCAGCCGGTTCCCCACCGGGGAGCTGTTTTTT. This sequence encodes CASSRFPTGELFF.